This T cell receptor (beta chain) is drawn from a study of cytomegalovirus exposure and HLA in healthy donors. Researchers ran the PCR with 60 Vbeta and 13 Jbeta primers. Only in-frame clones appear in the TCRdb table, and some are missing; sequencing was by immunoSEQ multiplex PCR. The sample yields some 190,000 clones, around 78% seen once. Germline V gives CDR1 MNHNS, CDR2 SASEGT. The CDR3 length is 13 residues. The ends were cut back, 4 bases at V and 0 bases at J, with 6 bases in the middle. The source of this sequence is a woman in her twenties or thirties in good health and CMV-seropositive. What was sequenced was PBMCs. The chain recombines TRBV6-1 with TRBJ2-5; D gene uncertain. The CDR3 here is CASSARYQETQYF. The CDR3 DNA reads as TGTGCCAGCAGTGCGCGGTACCAAGAGACCCAGTACTTC.